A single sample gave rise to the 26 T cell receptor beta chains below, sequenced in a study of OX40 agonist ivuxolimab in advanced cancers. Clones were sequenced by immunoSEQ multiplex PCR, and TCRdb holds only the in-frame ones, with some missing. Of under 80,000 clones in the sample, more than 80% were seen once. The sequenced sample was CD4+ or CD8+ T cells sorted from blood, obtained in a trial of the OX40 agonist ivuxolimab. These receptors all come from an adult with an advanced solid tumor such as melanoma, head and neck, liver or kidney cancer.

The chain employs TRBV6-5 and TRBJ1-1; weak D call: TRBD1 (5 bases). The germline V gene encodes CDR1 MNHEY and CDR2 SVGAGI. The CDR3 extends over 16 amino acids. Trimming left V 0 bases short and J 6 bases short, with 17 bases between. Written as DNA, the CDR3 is TGTGCCAGCAGTTACTCGGGATCCCAAGGGGCTTCTGAAGCTTTCTTT. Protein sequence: CASSYSGSQGASEAFF.

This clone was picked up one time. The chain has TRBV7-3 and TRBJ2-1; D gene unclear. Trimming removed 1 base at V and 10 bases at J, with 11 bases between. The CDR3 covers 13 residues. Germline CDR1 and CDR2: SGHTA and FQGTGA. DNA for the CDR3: TGTGCCAGCAGCTTAAGGCCTAACGGGGAGCAGTTCTTC. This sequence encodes CASSLRPNGEQFF.

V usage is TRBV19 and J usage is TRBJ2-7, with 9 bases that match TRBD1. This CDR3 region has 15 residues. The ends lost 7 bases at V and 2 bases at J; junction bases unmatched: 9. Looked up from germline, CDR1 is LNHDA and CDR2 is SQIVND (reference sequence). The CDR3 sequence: CASKGRGTGTYEQYF. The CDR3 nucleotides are TGTGCCAGTAAGGGGCGGGGGACAGGGACCTACGAGCAGTACTTC.

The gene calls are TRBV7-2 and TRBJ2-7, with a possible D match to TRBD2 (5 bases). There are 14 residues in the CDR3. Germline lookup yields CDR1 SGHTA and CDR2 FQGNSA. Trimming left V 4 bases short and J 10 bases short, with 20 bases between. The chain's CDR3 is CASSYGVVTSSQYF. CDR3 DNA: TGTGCCAGCAGCTACGGGGTAGTTACGAGCAGTCAGTACTTC.

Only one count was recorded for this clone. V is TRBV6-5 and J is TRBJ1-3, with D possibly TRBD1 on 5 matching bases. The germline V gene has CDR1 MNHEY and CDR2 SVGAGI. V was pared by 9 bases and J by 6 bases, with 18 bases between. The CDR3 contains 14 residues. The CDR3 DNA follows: TGTGCCAGTGGGACTGGATCTGTCCTAAACACCATATATTTT. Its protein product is CASGTGSVLNTIYF.

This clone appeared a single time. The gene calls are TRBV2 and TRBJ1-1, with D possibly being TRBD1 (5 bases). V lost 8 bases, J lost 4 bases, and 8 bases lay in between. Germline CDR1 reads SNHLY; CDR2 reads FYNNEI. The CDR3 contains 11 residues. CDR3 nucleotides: TGTGCCAGCGTCGGGGGCACTGAAGCTTTCTTT. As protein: CASVGGTEAFF.

The DNA for the CDR3 is TGTGCCAGCAGGTCTGACACAGGGGCATATGGCTACACCTTC. It is translated as CASRSDTGAYGYTF. This chain links TRBV5-4 with TRBJ1-2, with 7 bases matching TRBD1. The V and J ends lost 5 bases and 5 bases, in that order; junction bases with no gene match: 9. The CDR3 is 14 residues long. Germline lookup yields CDR1 SGHNT and CDR2 YYREEE (reference sequence).

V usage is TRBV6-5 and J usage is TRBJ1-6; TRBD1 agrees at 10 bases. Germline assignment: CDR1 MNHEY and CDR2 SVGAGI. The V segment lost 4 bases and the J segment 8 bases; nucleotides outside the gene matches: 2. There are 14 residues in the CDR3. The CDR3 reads CASSSGTGDSPLHF. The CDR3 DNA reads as TGTGCCAGCAGTTCCGGGACAGGGGATTCACCCCTCCACTTT.

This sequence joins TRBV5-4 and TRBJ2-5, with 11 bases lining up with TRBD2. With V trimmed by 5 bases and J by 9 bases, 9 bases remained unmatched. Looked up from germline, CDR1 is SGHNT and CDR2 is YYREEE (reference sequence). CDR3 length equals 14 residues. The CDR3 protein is CASRVGTSGLAQYF. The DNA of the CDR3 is TGTGCCAGCAGAGTGGGGACTAGCGGTCTGGCCCAGTACTTC.

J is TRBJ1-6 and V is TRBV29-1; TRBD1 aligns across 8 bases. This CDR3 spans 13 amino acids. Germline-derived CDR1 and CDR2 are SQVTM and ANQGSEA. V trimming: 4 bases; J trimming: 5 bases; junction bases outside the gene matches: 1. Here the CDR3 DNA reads TGCAGCGTTGGACAGGGGAATAATTCACCCCTCCACTTT. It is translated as CSVGQGNNSPLHF.

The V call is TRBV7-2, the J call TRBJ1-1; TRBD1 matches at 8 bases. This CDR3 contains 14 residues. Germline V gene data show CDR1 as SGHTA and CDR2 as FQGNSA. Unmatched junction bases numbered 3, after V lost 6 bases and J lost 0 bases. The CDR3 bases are TGTGCCAGCAGGCCGGACAGGGTGAACACTGAAGCTTTCTTT. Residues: CASRPDRVNTEAFF.

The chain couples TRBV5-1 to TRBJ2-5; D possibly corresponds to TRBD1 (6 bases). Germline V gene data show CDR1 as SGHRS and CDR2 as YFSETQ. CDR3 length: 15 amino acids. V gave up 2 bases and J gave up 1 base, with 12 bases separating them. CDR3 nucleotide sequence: TGCGCCAGCAGCTTAGGGTCCAGGGGCCAAGAGACCCAGTACTTC. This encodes CASSLGSRGQETQYF. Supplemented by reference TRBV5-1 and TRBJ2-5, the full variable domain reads KAGVTQTPRYLIKTRGQQVTLSCSPISGHRSVSWYQQTPGQGLQFLFEYFSETQRNKGNFPGRFSGRQFSNSRSEMNVSTLELGDSALYLCASSLGSRGQETQYFGPGTRLLVL.

The CDR3 loop is CASSSVQTLSYNEQFF. The CDR3 nucleotides read TGTGCCAGCAGCTCTGTGCAGACCCTCTCCTACAATGAGCAGTTCTTC. The chain couples TRBV5-4 to TRBJ2-1; D gene unclear. Germline V gene sequence: CDR1 SGHNT, CDR2 YYREEE (reference sequence). The CDR3 length is 16 residues. With 3 bases removed from V and 0 bases from J, the gap between germline ends came to 13 bases.

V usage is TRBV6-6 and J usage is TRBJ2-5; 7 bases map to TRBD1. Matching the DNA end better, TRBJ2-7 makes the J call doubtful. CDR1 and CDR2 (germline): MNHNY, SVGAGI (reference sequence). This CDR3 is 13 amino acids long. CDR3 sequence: CASRGGTAYEQYF. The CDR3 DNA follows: TGTGCCAGCAGAGGGGGCACCGCCTACGAGCAGTACTTC.

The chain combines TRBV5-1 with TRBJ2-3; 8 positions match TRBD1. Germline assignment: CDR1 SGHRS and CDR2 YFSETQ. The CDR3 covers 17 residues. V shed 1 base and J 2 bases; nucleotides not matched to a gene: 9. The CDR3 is CASSLRATGEYTDTQYF. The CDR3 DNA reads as TGCGCCAGCAGCTTGCGGGCGACAGGGGAGTACACAGATACGCAGTATTTT.

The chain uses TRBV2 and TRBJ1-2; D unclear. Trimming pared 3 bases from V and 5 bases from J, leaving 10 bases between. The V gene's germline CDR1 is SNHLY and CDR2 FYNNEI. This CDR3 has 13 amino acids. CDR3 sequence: CASSDGPDYGYTF. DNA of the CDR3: TGTGCCAGCAGTGACGGACCGGATTATGGCTACACCTTC.

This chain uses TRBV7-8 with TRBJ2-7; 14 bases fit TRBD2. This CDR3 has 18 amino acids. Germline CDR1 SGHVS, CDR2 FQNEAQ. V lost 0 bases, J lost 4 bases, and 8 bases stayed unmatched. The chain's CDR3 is CASSLARLAGGFVYEQYF. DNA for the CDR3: TGTGCCAGCAGCTTAGCCAGACTAGCGGGAGGGTTCGTTTACGAGCAGTACTTC.

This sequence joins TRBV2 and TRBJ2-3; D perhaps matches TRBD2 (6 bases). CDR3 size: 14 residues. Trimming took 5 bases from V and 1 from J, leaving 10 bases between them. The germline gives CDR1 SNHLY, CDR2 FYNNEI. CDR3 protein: CASSWASGTDTQYF. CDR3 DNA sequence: TGTGCCAGCAGTTGGGCTAGCGGCACAGATACGCAGTATTTT.

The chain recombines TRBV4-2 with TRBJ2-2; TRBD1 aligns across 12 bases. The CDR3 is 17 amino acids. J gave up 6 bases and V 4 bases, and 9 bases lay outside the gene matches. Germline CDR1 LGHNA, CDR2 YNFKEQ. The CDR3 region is CASSPVGQGAYPGELFF. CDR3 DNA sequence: TGTGCCAGCAGCCCAGTGGGACAGGGGGCTTACCCCGGGGAGCTGTTTTTT.

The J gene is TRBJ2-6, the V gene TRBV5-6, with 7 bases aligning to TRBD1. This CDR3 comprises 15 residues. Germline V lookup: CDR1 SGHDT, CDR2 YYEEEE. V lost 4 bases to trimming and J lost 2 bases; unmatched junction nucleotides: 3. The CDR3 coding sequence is TGTGCCAGCAGCCTGCAGGGGGCTGGGGCCAACGTCCTGACTTTC. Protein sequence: CASSLQGAGANVLTF.

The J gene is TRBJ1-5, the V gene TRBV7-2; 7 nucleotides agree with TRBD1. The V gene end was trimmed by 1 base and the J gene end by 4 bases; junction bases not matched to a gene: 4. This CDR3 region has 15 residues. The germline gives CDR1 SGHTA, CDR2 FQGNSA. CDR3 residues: CASSLGRGGNQPQHF. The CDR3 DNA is TGTGCCAGCAGCTTAGGCAGGGGGGGAAATCAGCCCCAGCATTTT.

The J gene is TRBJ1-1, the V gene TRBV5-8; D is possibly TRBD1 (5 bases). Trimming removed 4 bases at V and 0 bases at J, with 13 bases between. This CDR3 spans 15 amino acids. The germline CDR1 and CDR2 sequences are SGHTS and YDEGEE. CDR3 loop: CASSGRGLMNTEAFF. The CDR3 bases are TGTGCCAGCAGCGGGAGGGGACTCATGAACACTGAAGCTTTCTTT.

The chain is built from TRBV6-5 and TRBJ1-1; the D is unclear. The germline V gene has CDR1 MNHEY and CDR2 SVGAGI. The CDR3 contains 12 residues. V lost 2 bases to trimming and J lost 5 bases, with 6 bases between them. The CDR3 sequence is CASSYDFTEAFF. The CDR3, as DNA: TGTGCCAGCAGTTACGATTTTACTGAAGCTTTCTTT.

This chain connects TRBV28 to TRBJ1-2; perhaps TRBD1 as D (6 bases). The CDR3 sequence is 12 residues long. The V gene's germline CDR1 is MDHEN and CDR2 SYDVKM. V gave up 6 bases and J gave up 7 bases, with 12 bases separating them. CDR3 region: CASRGDIRGYTF. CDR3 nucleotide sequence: TGTGCCAGCAGAGGGGACATACGTGGCTACACCTTC.

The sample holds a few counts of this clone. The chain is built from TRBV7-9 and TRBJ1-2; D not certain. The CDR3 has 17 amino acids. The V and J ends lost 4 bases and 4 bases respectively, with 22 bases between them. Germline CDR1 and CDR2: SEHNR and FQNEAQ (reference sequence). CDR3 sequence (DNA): TGTGCCAGCAGCTCATTAGGGCAAGACCCAGGCAGCTATGGCTACACCTTC. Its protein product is CASSSLGQDPGSYGYTF. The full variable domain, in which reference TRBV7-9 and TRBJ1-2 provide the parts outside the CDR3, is DTGVSQNPRHKITKRGQNVTFRCDPISEHNRLYWYRQTLGQGPEFLTYFQNEAQLEKSRLLSDRFSAERPKGSFSTLEIQRTEQGDSAMYLCASSSLGQDPGSYGYTFGSGTRLTVV.

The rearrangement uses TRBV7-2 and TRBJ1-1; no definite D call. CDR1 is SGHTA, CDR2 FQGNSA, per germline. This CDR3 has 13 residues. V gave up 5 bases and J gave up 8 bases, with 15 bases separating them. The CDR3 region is CASSLGFSREAFF. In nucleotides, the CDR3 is TGTGCCAGCAGCCTAGGGTTTTCGAGGGAAGCTTTCTTT.